These T cell receptor beta chains were read from a single sample in a study of cytotoxic CD8 clonotypes in ibrutinib-treated CLL. Sequencing used immunoSEQ multiplex PCR; TCRdb keeps in-frame clones, though not all of them. The table shows fewer than 100,000 clones, with around 83% occurring only once. This sample comprised PBMCs, obtained before ibrutinib treatment. Receptors originate from a human donor with chronic lymphocytic leukemia. The CDR3 runs from the conserved cysteine through the conserved F or W. Fields, in order: J gene, V gene, CDR3 protein.

TRBJ1-1 | TRBV15 | CATSRDQLATEAFF
TRBJ2-5 | TRBV18 | CASSPPSGDQETQYF
TRBJ1-5 | TRBV6-6 | CASTLQGEQPQHF
TRBJ1-2 | TRBV7-9 | CASSRGRTGGYTF
TRBJ2-7 | TRBV11-3 | CASSFGDPYEQYF
TRBJ2-2 | TRBV7-9 | CASSLISGLDDTGELFF
TRBJ1-1 | TRBV7-3 | CASSMGPGNTEAFF
TRBJ2-7 | TRBV14 | CASSPLSLGLAGGLASYEQYF
TRBJ2-7 | TRBV29-1 | CSVEYRGAYEQYF
TRBJ1-2 | TRBV7-8 | CASSLDRGYGYTF
TRBJ2-3 | TRBV15 | CATSRGTGGPDTQYF
TRBJ1-5 | TRBV27 | CASSSHKQGLGNQPQHF
TRBJ2-5 | TRBV5-1 | CASSPARWVAETQYF
TRBJ2-7 | TRBV5-1 | CASSLKGYEQYF
TRBJ2-7 | TRBV6-5 | CASSLTQGEQYF
TRBJ1-1 | TRBV7-2 | CASSTQSGAEAFF
TRBJ1-1 | TRBV6-6 | CASKVTPGGTEAFF